This TCR beta chain was profiled in a study of cytotoxic CD8 clonotypes in ibrutinib-treated CLL. Method: immunoSEQ multiplex PCR; TCRdb's copy keeps in-frame clones and lacks some. The data contain over 200,000 clones, approximately 75% of them singletons. With cryopreserved PBMCs as the source, around 2 micrograms of genomic DNA went to TCR beta libraries. Here the sequenced sample was PBMCs, taken after 12 months of ibrutinib treatment. This receptor was taken from a human donor with chronic lymphocytic leukemia.

CDR3 bases: TGTGCCAGCAGTGAAGGTGCAGGTGGAATCTATGGCTACACCTTC. Its translation is CASSEGAGGIYGYTF. The chain uses TRBV2 and TRBJ1-2; D not certain. The CDR3 consists of 15 residues. The V gene lost 1 base and the J gene lost 4 bases, with 13 bases spanning the gap. Germline V lookup: CDR1 SNHLY, CDR2 FYNNEI.